This TCR beta chain was identified during a study of PD-1 blockade in classical Hodgkin lymphoma. Whole-study findings and limits: Patients with a complete response exhibited baseline diversity comparable to newly diagnosed patients. By C4D1 there was a significant rise in CD4+ TCR diversity but not in CD8+ TCR diversity.

Relapses following autologous stem cell transplantation were seen in all patients, with brentuximab vedotin exposure varying. V trimming: 7 bases; J trimming: 0 bases; junction bases outside the gene matches: 6. CDR1 is ENHRY, CDR2 SYGVKD, per germline. The CDR3 covers 15 residues. Worth noting for this clone: The antigen remains undetermined.

TCRdb's copy holds only in-frame clones and misses some; the assay was immunoSEQ multiplex PCR. The data hold some 60,000 clones, with roughly 90% observed a single time. Material: peripheral blood mononuclear cells (PBMCs), obtained at baseline. This rearrangement joins TRBV10-3 to TRBJ1-3; 7 positions agree with TRBD1. This sequence was found in a human donor with classical Hodgkin lymphoma. In DNA form, the CDR3 reads TGTGCCATCACCGGGACAGTCACCTCTGGAAACACCATATATTTT. Its translation is CAITGTVTSGNTIYF.